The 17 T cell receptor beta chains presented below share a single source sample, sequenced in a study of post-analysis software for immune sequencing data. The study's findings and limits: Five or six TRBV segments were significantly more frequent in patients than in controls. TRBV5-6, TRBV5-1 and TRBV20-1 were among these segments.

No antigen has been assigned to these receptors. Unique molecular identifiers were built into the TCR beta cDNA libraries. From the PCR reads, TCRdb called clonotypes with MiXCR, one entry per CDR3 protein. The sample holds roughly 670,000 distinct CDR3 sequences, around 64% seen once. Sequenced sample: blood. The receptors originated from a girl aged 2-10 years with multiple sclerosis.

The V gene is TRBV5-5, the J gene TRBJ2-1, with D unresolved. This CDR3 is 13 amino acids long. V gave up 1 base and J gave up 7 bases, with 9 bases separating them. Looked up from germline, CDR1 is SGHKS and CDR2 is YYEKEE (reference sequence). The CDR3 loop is CASSLSDGNEQFF. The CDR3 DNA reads TGTGCCAGCAGCTTGTCCGACGGGAATGAGCAGTTCTTC. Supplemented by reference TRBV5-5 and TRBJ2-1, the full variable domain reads DAGVTQSPTHLIKTRGQQVTLRCSPISGHKSVSWYQQVLGQGPQFIFQYYEKEERGRGNFPDRFSARQFPNYSSELNVNALLLGDSALYLCASSLSDGNEQFFGPGTRLTVL.

The CDR3 region is CASSYMGGQSNEQFF. The CDR3 region has the DNA TGTGCCAGCAGTTACATGGGGGGTCAGTCCAATGAGCAGTTCTTC. The genes are TRBV6-5 and TRBJ2-1; D perhaps matches TRBD2 (6 bases). Germline CDR1 is MNHEY and CDR2 is SVGAGI. The CDR3 is made up of 15 amino acids. Trimming removed 2 bases at V and 6 bases at J, with 14 bases between.

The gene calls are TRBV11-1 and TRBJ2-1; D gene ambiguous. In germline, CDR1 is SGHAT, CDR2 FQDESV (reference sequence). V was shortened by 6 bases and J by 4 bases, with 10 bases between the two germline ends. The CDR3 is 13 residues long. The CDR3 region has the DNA TGTGCCAGCAGGGCGAACAGATACAATGAGCAGTTCTTC. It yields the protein CASRANRYNEQFF.

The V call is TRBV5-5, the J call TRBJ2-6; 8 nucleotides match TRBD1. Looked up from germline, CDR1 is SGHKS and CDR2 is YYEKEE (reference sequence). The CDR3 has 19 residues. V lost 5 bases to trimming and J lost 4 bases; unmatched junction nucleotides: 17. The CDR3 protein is CASRPFFLDRGSGANVLTF. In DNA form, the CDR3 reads TGTGCCAGCAGGCCTTTCTTCCTCGACAGGGGTTCAGGGGCCAACGTCCTGACTTTC.

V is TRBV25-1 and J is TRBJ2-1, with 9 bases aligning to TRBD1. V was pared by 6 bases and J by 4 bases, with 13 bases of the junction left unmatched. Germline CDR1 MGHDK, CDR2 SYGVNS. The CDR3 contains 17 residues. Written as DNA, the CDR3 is TGTGCCAGCAGGCCCACAGGGGGCATGGGGCCGTACAATGAGCAGTTCTTC. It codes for CASRPTGGMGPYNEQFF.

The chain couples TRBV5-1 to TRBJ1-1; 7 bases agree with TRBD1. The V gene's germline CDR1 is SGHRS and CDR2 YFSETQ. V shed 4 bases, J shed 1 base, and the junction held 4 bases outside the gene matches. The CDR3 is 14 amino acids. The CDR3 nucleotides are TGCGCCAGCAGCAGGGGACAGCGGAACACTGAAGCTTTCTTT. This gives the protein CASSRGQRNTEAFF.

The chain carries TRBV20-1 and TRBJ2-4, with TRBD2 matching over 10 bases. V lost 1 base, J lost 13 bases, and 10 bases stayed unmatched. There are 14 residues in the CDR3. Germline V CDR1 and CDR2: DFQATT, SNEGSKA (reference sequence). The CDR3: CSARAAGGRREQYF. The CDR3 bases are TGCAGTGCTAGAGCAGCGGGAGGGCGCAGGGAGCAGTACTTC.

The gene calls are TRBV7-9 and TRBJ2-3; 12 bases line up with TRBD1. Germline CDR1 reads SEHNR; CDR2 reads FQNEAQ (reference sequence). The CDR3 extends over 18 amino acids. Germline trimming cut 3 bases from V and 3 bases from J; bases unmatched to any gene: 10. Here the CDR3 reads CASSFPGGTGGATDTQYF. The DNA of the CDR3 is TGTGCCAGCAGCTTCCCCGGCGGGACAGGGGGCGCAACAGATACGCAGTATTTT.

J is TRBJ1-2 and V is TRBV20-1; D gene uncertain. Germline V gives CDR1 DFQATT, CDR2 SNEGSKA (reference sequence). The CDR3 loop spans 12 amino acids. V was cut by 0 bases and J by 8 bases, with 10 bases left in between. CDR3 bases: TGCAGTGCTAGAGATATCCCGGGAGGCTACACCTTC. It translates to CSARDIPGGYTF.

The CDR3 reads CASSQAPGDEQFF. For the CDR3, the DNA is TGCGCCAGCAGCCAAGCTCCGGGCGATGAGCAGTTCTTC. V and J are TRBV4-3 and TRBJ2-1; D is ambiguous. This CDR3 region has 13 residues. V lost 1 base to trimming and J lost 8 bases, with 9 bases between them. Germline CDR1 is LGHNA and CDR2 is YSLEER.

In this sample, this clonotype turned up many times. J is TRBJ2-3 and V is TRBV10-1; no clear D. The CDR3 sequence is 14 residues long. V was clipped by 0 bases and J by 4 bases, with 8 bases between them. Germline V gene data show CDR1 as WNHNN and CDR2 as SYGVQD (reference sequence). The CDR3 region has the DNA TGCGCCAGCAGTGAGTCGAGACTGGCAGATACGCAGTATTTT. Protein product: CASSESRLADTQYF.

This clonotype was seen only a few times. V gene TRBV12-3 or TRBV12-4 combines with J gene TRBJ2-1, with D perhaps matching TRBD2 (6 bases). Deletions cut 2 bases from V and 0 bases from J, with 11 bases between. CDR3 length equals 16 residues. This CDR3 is CASSLIGGSSYNEQFF. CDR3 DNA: TGTGCCAGCAGTTTAATTGGGGGGAGCTCCTACAATGAGCAGTTCTTC.

CDR3 DNA: TGCAGCGTTGAATACGTCGGTGCAGATACGCAGTATTTT. It yields the protein CSVEYVGADTQYF. The chain joins TRBV29-1 to TRBJ2-3; no reliable D call. The V end was cut by 2 bases, the J end by 4 bases, with 10 bases between. The CDR3 contains 13 residues. The germline gives CDR1 SQVTM, CDR2 ANQGSEA.

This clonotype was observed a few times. This chain's CDR3 is CASSSPGDEQFF. The CDR3 nucleotides are TGTGCCAGCAGTTCCCCGGGGGATGAGCAGTTCTTC. The V and J genes are TRBV6-5 and TRBJ2-1; TRBD2 is a possible D gene (6 bases). V lost 4 bases and J 8 bases, leaving 9 bases between the germline ends. The CDR3 length is 12 residues. Germline assignment: CDR1 MNHEY and CDR2 SVGAGI.

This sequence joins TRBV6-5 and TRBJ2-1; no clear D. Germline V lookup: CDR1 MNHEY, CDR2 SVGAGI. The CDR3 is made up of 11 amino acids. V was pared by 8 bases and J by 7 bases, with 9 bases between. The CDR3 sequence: CASAERNEQFF. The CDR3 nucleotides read TGTGCCAGCGCTGAGAGGAATGAGCAGTTCTTC.

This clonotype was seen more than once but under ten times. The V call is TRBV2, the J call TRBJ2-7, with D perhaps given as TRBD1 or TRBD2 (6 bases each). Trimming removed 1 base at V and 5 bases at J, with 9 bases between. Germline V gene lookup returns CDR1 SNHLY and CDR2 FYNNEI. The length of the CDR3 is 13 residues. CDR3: CASSEGGAHEQYF. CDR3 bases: TGTGCCAGCAGTGAAGGGGGGGCCCACGAGCAGTACTTC.

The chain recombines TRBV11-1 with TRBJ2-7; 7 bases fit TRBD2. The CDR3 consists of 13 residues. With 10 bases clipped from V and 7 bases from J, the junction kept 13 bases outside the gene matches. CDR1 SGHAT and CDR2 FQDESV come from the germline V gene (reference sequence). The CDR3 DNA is TGTGCCATCGACATAGCGGGCAACCAAGAGCAGTACTTC. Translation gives CAIDIAGNQEQYF.